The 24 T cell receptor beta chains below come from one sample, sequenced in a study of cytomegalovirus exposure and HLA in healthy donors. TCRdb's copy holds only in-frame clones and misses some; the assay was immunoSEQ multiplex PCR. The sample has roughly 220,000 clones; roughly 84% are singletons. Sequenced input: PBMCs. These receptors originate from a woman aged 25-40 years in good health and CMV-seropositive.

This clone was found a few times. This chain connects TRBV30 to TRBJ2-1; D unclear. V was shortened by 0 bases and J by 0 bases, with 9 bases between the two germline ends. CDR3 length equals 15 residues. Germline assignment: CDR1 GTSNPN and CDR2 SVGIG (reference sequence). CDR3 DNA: TGTGCCTGGAGTGTAATGCAGTACTCCTACAATGAGCAGTTCTTC. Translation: CAWSVMQYSYNEQFF. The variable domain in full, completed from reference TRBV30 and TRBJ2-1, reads SQTIHQWPATLVQPVGSPLSLECTVEGTSNPNLYWYRQAAGRGLQLLFYSVGIGQISSEVPQNLSASRPQDRQFILSSKKLLLSDSGFYLCAWSVMQYSYNEQFFGPGTRLTVL.

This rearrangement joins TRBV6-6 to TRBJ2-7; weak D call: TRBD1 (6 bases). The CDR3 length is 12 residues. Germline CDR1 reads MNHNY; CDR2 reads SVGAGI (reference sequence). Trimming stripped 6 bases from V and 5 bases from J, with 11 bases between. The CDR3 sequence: CASRRSGDEQYF. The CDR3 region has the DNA TGTGCCAGCAGACGCTCAGGGGACGAGCAGTACTTC.

CDR3 in DNA: TGCGCCAGCAGCCTGACAGGGCGCGAGCAGTACTTC. This gives the protein CASSLTGREQYF. The chain is built from TRBV5-1 and TRBJ2-7; 7 bases fit TRBD1. The CDR3 length is 12 residues. CDR1 SGHRS and CDR2 YFSETQ come from the germline V gene. V was pared by 4 bases and J by 6 bases, with 4 bases of the junction left unmatched.

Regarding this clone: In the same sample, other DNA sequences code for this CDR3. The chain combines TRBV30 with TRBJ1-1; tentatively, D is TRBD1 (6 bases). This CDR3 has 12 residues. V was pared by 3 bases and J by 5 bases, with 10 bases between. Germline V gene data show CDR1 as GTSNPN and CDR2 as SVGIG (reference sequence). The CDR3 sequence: CAWSQGGTEAFF. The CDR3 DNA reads TGTGCCTGGAGCCAAGGGGGGACTGAAGCTTTCTTT.

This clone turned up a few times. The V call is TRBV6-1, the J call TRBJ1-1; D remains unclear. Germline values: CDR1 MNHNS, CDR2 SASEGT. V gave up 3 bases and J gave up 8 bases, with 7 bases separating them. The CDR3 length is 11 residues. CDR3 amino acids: CASSEYGEAFF. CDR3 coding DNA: TGTGCCAGCAGTGAGTATGGCGAAGCTTTCTTT.

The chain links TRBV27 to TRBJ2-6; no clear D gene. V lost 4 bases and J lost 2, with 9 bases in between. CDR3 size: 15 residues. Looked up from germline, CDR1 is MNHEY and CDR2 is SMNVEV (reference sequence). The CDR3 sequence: CASSSTSAGANVLTF. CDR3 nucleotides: TGTGCCAGCAGTTCAACGAGCGCTGGGGCCAACGTCCTGACTTTC.

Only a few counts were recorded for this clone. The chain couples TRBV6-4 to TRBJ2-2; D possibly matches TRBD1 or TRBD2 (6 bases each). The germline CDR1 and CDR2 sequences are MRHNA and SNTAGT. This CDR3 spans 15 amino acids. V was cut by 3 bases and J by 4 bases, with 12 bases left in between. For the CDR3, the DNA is TGTGCCAGCAGTGAAGGGGGAGGTCGCACCGGGGAGCTGTTTTTT. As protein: CASSEGGGRTGELFF.

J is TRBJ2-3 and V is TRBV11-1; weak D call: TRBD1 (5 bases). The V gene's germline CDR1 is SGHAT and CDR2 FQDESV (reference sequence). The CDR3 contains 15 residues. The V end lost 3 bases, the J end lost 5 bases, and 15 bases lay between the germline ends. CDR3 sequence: CASSLRQGIGDTQYF. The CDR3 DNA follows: TGTGCCAGCAGCTTGAGGCAGGGTATTGGAGATACGCAGTATTTT.

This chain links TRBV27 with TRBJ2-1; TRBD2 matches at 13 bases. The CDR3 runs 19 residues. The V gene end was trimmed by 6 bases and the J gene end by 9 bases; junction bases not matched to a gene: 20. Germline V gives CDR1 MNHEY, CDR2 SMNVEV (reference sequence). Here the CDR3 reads CASRPLLGSTSGRVGEQFF. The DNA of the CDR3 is TGTGCCAGCAGACCATTATTGGGTTCAACTAGCGGGAGGGTGGGTGAGCAGTTCTTC.

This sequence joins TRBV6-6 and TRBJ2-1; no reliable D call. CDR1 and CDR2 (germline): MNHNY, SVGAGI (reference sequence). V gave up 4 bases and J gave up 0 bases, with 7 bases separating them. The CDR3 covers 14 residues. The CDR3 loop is CASSSLDSYNEQFF. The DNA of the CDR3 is TGTGCCAGCAGTTCTCTGGACTCCTACAATGAGCAGTTCTTC.

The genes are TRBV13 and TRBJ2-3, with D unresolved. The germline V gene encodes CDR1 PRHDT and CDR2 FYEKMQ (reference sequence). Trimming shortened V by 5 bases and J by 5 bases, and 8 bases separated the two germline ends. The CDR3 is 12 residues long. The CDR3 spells CASSPVLDTQYF. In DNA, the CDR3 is TGTGCCAGCAGCCCTGTATTAGATACGCAGTATTTT.

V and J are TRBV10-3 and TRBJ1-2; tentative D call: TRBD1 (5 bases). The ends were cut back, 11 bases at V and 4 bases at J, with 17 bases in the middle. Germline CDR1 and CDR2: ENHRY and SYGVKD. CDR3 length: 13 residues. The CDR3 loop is CAVRDRDLYGYTF. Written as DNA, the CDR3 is TGTGCCGTTAGAGACCGGGACCTCTATGGCTACACCTTC.

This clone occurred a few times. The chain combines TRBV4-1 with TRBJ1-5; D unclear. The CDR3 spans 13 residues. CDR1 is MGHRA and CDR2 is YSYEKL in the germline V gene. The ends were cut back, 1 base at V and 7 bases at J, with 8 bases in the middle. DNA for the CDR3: TGCGCCAGCAGCCAAGGAGGGTCGCAGCCCCAGCATTTT. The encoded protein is CASSQGGSQPQHF.

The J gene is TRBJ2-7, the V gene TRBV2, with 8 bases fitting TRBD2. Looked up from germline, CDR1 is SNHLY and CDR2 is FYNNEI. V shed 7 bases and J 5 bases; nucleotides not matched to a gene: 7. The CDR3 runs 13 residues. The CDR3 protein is CASTGGRGDEQYF. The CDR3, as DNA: TGTGCCAGCACGGGGGGGCGAGGAGACGAGCAGTACTTC.

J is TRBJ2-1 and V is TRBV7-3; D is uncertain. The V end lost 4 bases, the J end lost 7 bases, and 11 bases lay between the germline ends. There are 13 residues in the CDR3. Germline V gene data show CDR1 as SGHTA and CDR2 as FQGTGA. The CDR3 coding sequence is TGTGCCAGCAGCTCGCGTCTGGGTAATGAGCAGTTCTTC. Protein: CASSSRLGNEQFF.

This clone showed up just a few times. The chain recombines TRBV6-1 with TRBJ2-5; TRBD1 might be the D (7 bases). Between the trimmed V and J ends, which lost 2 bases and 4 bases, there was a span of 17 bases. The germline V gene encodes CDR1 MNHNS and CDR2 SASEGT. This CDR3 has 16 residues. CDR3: CASSEIGRGTGETQYF. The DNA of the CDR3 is TGTGCCAGCAGTGAAATTGGCAGGGGGACTGGAGAGACCCAGTACTTC.

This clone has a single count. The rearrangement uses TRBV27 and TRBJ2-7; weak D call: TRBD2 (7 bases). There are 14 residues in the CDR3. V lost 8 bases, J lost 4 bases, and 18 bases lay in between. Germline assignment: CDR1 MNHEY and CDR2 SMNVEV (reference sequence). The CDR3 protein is CASGGGGLHYEQYF. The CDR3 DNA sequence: TGTGCCAGCGGGGGGGGCGGCCTACATTACGAGCAGTACTTC.

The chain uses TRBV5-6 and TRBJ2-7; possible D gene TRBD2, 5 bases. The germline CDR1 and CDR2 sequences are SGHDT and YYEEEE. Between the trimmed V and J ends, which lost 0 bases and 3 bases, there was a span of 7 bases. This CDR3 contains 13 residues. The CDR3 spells CASSLATSYEQYF. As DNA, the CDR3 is TGTGCCAGCAGCTTGGCCACTAGCTACGAGCAGTACTTC. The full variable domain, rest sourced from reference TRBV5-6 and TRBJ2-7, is DAGVTQSPTHLIKTRGQQVTLRCSPKSGHDTVSWYQQALGQGPQFIFQYYEEEERQRGNFPDRFSGHQFPNYSSELNVNALLLGDSALYLCASSLATSYEQYFGPGTRLTVT.

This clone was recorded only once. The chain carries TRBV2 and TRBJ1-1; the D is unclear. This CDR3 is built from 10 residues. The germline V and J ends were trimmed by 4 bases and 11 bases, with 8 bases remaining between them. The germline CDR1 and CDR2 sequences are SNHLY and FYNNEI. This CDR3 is CASSGRVAFF. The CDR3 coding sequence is TGTGCCAGCAGTGGACGTGTCGCTTTCTTT.

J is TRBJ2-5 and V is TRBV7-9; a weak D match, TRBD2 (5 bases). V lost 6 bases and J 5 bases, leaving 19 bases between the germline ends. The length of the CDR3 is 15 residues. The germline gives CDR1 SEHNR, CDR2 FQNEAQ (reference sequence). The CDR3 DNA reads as TGTGCCAGCAGACCCCCCCTAACGGGAACGGAGACCCAGTACTTC. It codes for CASRPPLTGTETQYF.

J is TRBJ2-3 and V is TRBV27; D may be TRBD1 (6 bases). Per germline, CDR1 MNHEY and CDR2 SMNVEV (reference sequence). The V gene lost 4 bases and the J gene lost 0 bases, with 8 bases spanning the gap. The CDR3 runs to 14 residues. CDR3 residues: CASSWTASTDTQYF. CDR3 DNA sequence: TGTGCCAGCAGTTGGACAGCCAGCACAGATACGCAGTATTTT.

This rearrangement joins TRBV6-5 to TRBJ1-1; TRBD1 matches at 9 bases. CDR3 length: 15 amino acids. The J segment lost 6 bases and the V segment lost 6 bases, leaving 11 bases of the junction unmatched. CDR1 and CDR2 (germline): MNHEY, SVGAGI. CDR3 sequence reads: CASSSSDRGIPEAFF. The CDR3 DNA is TGTGCCAGCAGCTCATCAGACAGGGGGATCCCTGAAGCTTTCTTT.

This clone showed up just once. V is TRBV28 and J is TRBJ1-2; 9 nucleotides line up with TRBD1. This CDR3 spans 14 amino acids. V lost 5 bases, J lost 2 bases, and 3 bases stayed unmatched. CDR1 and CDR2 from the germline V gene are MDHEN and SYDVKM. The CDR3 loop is CASSQGQGNYGYTF. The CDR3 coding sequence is TGTGCCAGCAGTCAGGGACAGGGAAACTATGGCTACACCTTC.

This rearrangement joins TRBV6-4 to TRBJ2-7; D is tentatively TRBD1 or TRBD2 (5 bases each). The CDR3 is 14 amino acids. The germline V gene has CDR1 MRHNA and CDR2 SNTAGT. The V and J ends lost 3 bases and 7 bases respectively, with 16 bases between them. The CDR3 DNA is TGTGCCAGCAGTGAATCAGGGACCTCGGGGGAGCAGTACTTC. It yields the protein CASSESGTSGEQYF.